Listed below are T cell receptor beta chains from one sample, sequenced in a study of T cell repertoires in cytomegalovirus infection. TCRdb re-derived calls from the reads in MiXCR, one entry per CDR3 protein. The profile shows hundreds of thousands of distinct CDR3 sequences, 25% to 40% of them singletons. Sequencing input: PBMCs. The source is a human donor in good health (CMV status not recorded). Some clones in this sample may be carry-over from other donors' samples. Each CDR3 is given with its conserved first and last residue. The order of the fields is J gene, V gene, clone size, D gene, CDR3 protein, CDR3 DNA. A D gene is named only where the DNA matches it firmly. Size values are once, few and many counts, or a class for expanded clones, and some rows have none.

>TRBJ2-5|TRBV7-8|many|-
CASSFLGRDGETQYF
TGTGCCAGCAGCTTTCTTGGCCGGGACGGAGAGACCCAGTACTTC
>TRBJ1-2|TRBV4-3|few|-
CASSQDRQIYYGYTF
TGCGCCAGCAGCCAAGATCGTCAGATTTACTATGGCTACACCTTC
>TRBJ1-6|TRBV11-1|few|-
CASSLEPANSPLHF
TGTGCCAGCAGCCTGGAGCCAGCCAATTCACCCCTCCACTTT
>TRBJ1-6|TRBV4-1|many|-
CASSQVGQGKGSPLHF
TGCGCCAGCAGCCAAGTGGGCCAGGGCAAGGGTTCACCCCTCCACTTT
>TRBJ1-1|TRBV5-1|few|TRBD1
CASSPRTGLITEAFF
TGCGCCAGCAGCCCTCGGACAGGGCTTATCACTGAAGCTTTCTTT
>TRBJ2-1|TRBV6-1|few|-
CASRVGTERIGEQFF
TGTGCCAGCAGGGTCGGGACCGAACGCATCGGTGAGCAGTTCTTC
>TRBJ1-3|TRBV11-2|few|-
CASSLVGQEGNTIYF
TGTGCCAGCAGCTTAGTTGGACAAGAAGGAAACACCATATATTTT
>TRBJ1-2|TRBV7-8|few|-
CASSLEGFVNYGYTF
TGTGCCAGCAGCTTAGAGGGCTTCGTAAACTATGGCTACACCTTC
>TRBJ2-7|TRBV7-8|many|-
CASSWDTPGDEQYF
TGTGCCAGCAGCTGGGACACCCCTGGCGACGAGCAGTACTTC
>TRBJ2-1|TRBV7-2|many|TRBD2
CASSATSGTYNEQFF
TGTGCCAGCAGCGCTACTAGCGGCACCTACAATGAGCAGTTCTTC
>TRBJ2-1|TRBV5-1|-|-
CASRLRRRGDNEQFF
TGCGCCAGCCGCCTCAGAAGGAGGGGGGACAATGAGCAGTTCTTC
>TRBJ2-7|TRBV28|few|-
CASSLFSSYEQYF
TGTGCCAGCAGTTTATTCAGCTCCTACGAGCAGTACTTC
>TRBJ2-7|TRBV11-2|few|TRBD2
CASSSTSGSSEQYF
TGTGCCAGCAGCAGTACTAGCGGGTCTTCCGAGCAGTACTTC
>TRBJ2-7|TRBV7-2|-|-
CASSLARPSGQGREQYF
TGTGCCAGCAGCTTAGCGCGCCCTTCCGGGCAGGGACGAGAGCAGTACTTC